A single T cell receptor (beta chain) is shown here with its context. Its specificity is not known. There are 15 residues in the CDR3. Germline CDR1 reads SGHDT; CDR2 reads YYEEEE. The ends lost 5 bases at V and 0 bases at J; junction bases unmatched: 7. The sample originates from a study of shared clonotypes between healthy human individuals. TCRdb's table, derived via immunoSEQ multiplex PCR, lists solely in-frame clones and lacks some. The table lists roughly 700,000 clones, approximately 74% of them singletons. Study-level points and caveats: Memory subsets had estimated richness that was generally smaller than that of naive subsets.

The sequence came from a woman in her 30s in good health. Material: memory CD4+ T cells sorted from blood. Subset given: CD45RA-negative fraction. The chain is built from TRBV5-6 and TRBJ1-2, with TRBD1 matching over 7 bases. The CDR3 sequence: CASRFGQVTNYGYTF. DNA for the CDR3: TGTGCCAGCAGATTCGGACAGGTGACTAACTATGGCTACACCTTC. Full variable domain (outside the CDR3, taken from reference TRBV5-6 and TRBJ1-2): DAGVTQSPTHLIKTRGQQVTLRCSPKSGHDTVSWYQQALGQGPQFIFQYYEEEERQRGNFPDRFSGHQFPNYSSELNVNALLLGDSALYLCASRFGQVTNYGYTFGSGTRLTVV.